Detailed here is one T cell receptor beta chain. Libraries were prepared by immunoSEQ multiplex PCR; TCRdb keeps only in-frame clonotypes and omits some of them. Of 600,000 to 900,000 clones listed, over 75% are singletons. The sample is drawn from a study of shared T cell receptors in the human thymus. The CDR3 covers 13 residues. V was cut by 6 bases and J by 4 bases, with 10 bases left in between. Germline V gene data show CDR1 as MNHNY and CDR2 as SVGAGI (reference sequence). These data were likewise used in another study, on human thymus T cells. From that report: Resections that were taken during corrective heart surgery supplied the thymus tissue.

The sample was thymocytes. The chain carries TRBV6-6 and TRBJ1-5; D not resolved. This TCR was recovered from a girl under three years old with a congenital heart defect. The DNA for the CDR3 is TGTGCCAGCAGAATATCGGGTAATCAGCCCCAGCATTTT. Its translation: CASRISGNQPQHF.